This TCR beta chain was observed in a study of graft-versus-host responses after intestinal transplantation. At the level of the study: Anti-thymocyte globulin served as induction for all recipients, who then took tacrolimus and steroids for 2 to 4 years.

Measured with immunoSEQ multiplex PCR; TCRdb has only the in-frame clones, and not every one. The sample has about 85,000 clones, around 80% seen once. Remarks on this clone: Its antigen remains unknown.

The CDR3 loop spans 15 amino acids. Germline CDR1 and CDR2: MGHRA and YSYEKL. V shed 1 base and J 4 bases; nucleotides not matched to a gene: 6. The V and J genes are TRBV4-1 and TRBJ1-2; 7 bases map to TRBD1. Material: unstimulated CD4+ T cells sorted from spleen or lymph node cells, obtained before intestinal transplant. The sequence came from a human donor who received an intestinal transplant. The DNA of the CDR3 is TGCGCCAGCAGCCAAGGGGGACAGAGCTTCTATGGCTACACCTTC. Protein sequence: CASSQGGQSFYGYTF.